These 7 T cell receptor beta chains originate from one sample sequenced in a study of human thymus T cells. The repertoire was sequenced with immunoSEQ multiplex PCR; TCRdb's copy has only in-frame clones and lacks some. The table records roughly 60,000 clones, approximately 95% of them present only once. Sequences were obtained from blood. These receptors were obtained from a boy in the first two years of life with a congenital heart defect but otherwise immunologically healthy.

The CDR3 DNA reads as TGTGCCAGCAGGAGACCGACAGGGGGTGGGGAGACCCAGTACTTC. Translated: CASRRPTGGGETQYF. The chain joins TRBV2 to TRBJ2-5; 9 bases map to TRBD1. Per germline, CDR1 SNHLY and CDR2 FYNNEI. This CDR3 region has 15 residues. The junction had 10 bases not matched to a gene; V was cut back by 6 bases and J by 5 bases.

This clone has a single count. The CDR3 DNA follows: TGTGCCAGCAGTGAATTACGGGATGGCTACACCTTC. It specifies CASSELRDGYTF. The rearrangement joins TRBV2 to TRBJ1-2; the D is unclear. Germline V gene sequence: CDR1 SNHLY, CDR2 FYNNEI. CDR3 size: 12 residues. Deletions cut 2 bases from V and 6 bases from J, with 7 bases between.

V gene TRBV5-4 combines with J gene TRBJ1-2; TRBD1 is a possible D gene (5 bases). The germline V and J ends were trimmed by 1 base and 3 bases, with 13 bases remaining between them. CDR3 length: 15 amino acids. Germline CDR1 reads SGHNT; CDR2 reads YYREEE (reference sequence). The CDR3 DNA follows: TGTGCCAGCAGCTTGCCGGGGGGGGTTTACTATGGCTACACCTTC. Residues: CASSLPGGVYYGYTF.

This chain uses TRBV15 with TRBJ2-2; TRBD1 aligns across 10 bases. V lost 6 bases to trimming and J lost 2 bases; unmatched junction nucleotides: 6. Germline-derived CDR1 and CDR2 are LNHNV and YYDKDF (reference sequence). The CDR3 runs 16 residues. The CDR3 DNA reads TGTGCCACCAGGGGTCCGACAGGGGGCAACACCGGGGAGCTGTTTTTT. Translation gives CATRGPTGGNTGELFF. Supplemented by reference TRBV15 and TRBJ2-2, the full variable domain reads DAMVIQNPRYQVTQFGKPVTLSCSQTLNHNVMYWYQQKSSQAPKLLFHYYDKDFNNEADTPDNFQSRRPNTSFCFLDIRSPGLGDTAMYLCATRGPTGGNTGELFFGEGSRLTVL.

The chain links TRBV4-3 to TRBJ2-7; D might be TRBD1 (6 bases). V dropped 1 base and J dropped 1 base, with 11 bases sitting between them. This CDR3 spans 15 amino acids. The germline gives CDR1 LGHNA, CDR2 YSLEER. The chain's CDR3 is CASSQVFRGSYEQYF. The CDR3 DNA sequence: TGCGCCAGCAGCCAAGTATTCAGGGGTTCCTACGAGCAGTACTTC.

V gene TRBV19 combines with J gene TRBJ1-5; 7 bases are shared with TRBD1. With 5 bases clipped from V and 4 bases from J, the junction kept 8 bases outside the gene matches. The CDR3 has 15 residues. The germline V gene has CDR1 LNHDA and CDR2 SQIVND (reference sequence). The CDR3 loop is CASSLGQVGNQPQHF. The CDR3 bases are TGTGCCAGTAGTCTCGGACAGGTGGGGAATCAGCCCCAGCATTTT.

The chain links TRBV6-1 to TRBJ2-7; 9 positions agree with TRBD1. The CDR3 sequence is 15 residues long. Unmatched junction bases numbered 7, after V lost 1 base and J lost 6 bases. CDR1 is MNHNS and CDR2 is SASEGT in the germline V gene. The CDR3 loop reads CASSEVYRGRSEQYF. Here the CDR3 DNA reads TGTGCCAGCAGTGAAGTATACAGGGGGCGTAGCGAGCAGTACTTC.